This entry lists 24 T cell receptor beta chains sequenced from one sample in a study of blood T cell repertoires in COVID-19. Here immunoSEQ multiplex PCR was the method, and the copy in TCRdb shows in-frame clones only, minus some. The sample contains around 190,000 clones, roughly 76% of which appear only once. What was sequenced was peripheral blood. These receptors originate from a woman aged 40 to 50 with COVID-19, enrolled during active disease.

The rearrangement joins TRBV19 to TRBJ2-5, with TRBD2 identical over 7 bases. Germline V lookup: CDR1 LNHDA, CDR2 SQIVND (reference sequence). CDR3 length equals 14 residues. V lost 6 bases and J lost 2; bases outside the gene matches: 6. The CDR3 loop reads CASSSGGGQETQYF. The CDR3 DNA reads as TGTGCCAGTAGCTCTGGGGGGGGGCAAGAGACCCAGTACTTC.

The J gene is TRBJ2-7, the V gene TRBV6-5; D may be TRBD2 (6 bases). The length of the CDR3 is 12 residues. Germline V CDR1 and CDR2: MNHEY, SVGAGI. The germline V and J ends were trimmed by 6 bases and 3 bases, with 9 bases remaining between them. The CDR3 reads CASSQAGYEQYF. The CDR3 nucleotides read TGTGCCAGCAGCCAAGCGGGCTACGAGCAGTACTTC.

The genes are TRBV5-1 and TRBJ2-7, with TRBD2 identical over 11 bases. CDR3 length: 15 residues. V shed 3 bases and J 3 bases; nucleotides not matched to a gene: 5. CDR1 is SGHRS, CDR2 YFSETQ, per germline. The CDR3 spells CASSSGLAVSYEQYF. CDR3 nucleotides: TGCGCCAGCAGCTCGGGACTAGCGGTAAGCTACGAGCAGTACTTC. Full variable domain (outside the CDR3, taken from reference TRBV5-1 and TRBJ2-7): KAGVTQTPRYLIKTRGQQVTLSCSPISGHRSVSWYQQTPGQGLQFLFEYFSETQRNKGNFPGRFSGRQFSNSRSEMNVSTLELGDSALYLCASSSGLAVSYEQYFGPGTRLTVT.

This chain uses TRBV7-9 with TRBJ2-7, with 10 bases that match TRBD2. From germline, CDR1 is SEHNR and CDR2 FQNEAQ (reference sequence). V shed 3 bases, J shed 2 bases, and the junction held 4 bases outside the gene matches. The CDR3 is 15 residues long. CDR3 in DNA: TGTGCCAGCAGCTTGGCCCTAGCGGGAGCCTACGAGCAGTACTTC. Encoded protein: CASSLALAGAYEQYF.

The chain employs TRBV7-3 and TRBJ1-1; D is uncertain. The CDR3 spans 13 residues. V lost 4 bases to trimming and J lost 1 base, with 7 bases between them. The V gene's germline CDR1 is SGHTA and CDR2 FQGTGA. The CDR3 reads CASSSGANTEAFF. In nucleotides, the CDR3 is TGTGCCAGCAGCTCGGGAGCGAACACTGAAGCTTTCTTT.

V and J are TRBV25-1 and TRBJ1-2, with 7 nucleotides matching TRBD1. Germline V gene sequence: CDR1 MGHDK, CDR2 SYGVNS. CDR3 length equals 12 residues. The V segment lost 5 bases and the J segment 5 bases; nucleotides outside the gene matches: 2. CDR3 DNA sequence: TGTGCCAGCAGTTACAGGGGATATGGCTACACCTTC. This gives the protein CASSYRGYGYTF.

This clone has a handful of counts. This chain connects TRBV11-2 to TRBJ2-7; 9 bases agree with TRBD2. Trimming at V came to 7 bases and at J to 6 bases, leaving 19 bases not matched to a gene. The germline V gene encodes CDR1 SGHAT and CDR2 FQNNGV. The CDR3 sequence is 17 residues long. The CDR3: CASTPADVGAGGLEQYF. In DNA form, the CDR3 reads TGTGCCAGCACCCCCGCGGATGTGGGAGCGGGAGGTCTCGAGCAGTACTTC.

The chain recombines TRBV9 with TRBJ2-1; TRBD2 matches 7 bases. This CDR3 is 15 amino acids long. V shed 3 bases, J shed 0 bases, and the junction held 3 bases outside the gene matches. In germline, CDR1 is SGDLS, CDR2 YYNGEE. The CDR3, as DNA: TGTGCCAGCAGCGGTAGCGGGTCCTCCTACAATGAGCAGTTCTTC. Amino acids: CASSGSGSSYNEQFF.

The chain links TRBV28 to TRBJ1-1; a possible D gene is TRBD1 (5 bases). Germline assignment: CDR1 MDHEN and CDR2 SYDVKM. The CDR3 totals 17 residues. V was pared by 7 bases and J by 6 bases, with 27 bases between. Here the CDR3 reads CASTNEGLGEVKSEAFF. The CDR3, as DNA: TGTGCCAGCACTAACGAGGGGCTTGGGGAGGTTAAGTCTGAAGCTTTCTTT. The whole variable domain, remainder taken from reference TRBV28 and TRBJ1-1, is DVKVTQSSRYLVKRTGEKVFLECVQDMDHENMFWYRQDPGLGLRLIYFSYDVKMKEKGDIPEGYSVSREKKERFSLILESASTNQTSMYLCASTNEGLGEVKSEAFFGQGTRLTVV.

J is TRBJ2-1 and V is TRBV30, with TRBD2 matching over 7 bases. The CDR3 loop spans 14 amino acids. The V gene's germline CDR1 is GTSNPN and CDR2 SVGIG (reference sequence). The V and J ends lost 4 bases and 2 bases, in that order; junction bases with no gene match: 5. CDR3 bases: TGTGCCTGGATCTCTAGCGGTACCTACAATGAGCAGTTCTTC. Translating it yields CAWISSGTYNEQFF.

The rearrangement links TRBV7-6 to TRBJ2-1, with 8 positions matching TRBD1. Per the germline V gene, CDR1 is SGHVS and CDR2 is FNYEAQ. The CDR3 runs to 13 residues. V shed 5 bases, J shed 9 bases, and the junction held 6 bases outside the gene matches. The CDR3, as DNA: TGTGCCAGCAGCGCGCAGGGGGCAACTGAGCAGTTCTTC. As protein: CASSAQGATEQFF.

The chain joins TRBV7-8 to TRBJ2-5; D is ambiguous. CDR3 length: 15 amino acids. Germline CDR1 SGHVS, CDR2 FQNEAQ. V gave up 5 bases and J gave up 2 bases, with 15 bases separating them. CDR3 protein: CASSPNRAQQETQYF. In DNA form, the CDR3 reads TGTGCCAGCAGCCCAAACAGAGCCCAACAAGAGACCCAGTACTTC.

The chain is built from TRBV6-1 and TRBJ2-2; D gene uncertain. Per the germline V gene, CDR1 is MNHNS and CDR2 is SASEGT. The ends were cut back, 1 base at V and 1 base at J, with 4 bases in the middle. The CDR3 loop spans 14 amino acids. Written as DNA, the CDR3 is TGTGCCAGCAGTGAAGTATGGAACACCGGGGAGCTGTTTTTT. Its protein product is CASSEVWNTGELFF.

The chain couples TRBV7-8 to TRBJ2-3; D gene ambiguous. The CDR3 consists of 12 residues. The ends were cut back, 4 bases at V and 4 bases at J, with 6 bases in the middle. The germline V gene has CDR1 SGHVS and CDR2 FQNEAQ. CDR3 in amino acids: CASSSLADTQYF. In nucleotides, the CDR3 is TGTGCCAGCAGCTCGTTAGCAGATACGCAGTATTTT. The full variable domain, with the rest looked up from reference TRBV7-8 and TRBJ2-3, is GAGVSQSPRYKVAKRGQDVALRCDPISGHVSLFWYQQALGQGPEFLTYFQNEAQLDKSGLPSDRFFAERPEGSVSTLKIQRTQQEDSAVYLCASSSLADTQYFGPGTRLTVL.

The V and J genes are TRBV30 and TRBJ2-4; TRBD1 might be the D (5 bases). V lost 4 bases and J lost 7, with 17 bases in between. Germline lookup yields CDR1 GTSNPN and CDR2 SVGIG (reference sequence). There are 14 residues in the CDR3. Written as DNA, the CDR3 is TGTGCCTGGAATCTGGGGCAAGTGGGGAACATTCAGTACTTC. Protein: CAWNLGQVGNIQYF.

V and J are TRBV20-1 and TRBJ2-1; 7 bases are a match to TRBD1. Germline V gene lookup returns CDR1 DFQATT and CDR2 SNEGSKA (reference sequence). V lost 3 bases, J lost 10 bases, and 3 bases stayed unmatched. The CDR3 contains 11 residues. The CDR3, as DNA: TGCAGTGCTAGCAGGGGGAAGGAGCAGTTCTTC. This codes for CSASRGKEQFF.

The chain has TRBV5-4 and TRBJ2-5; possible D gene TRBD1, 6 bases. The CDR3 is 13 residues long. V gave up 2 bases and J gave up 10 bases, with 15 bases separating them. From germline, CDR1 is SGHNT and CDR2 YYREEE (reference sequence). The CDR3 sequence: CASSFVFRTVQYF. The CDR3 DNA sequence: TGTGCCAGCAGCTTCGTCTTTAGGACAGTCCAGTACTTC.

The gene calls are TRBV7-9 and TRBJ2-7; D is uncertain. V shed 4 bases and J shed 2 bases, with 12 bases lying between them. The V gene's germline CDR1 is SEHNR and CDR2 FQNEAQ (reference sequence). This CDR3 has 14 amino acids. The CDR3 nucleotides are TGTGCCAGCAGCTATGACACACGTACCTACGAGCAGTACTTC. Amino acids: CASSYDTRTYEQYF.

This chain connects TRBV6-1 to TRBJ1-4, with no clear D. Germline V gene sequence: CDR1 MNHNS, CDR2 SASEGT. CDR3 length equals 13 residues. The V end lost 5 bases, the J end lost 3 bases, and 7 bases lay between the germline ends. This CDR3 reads CASSRLANEKLFF. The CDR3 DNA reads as TGTGCCAGCAGTAGACTAGCTAATGAAAAACTGTTTTTT.

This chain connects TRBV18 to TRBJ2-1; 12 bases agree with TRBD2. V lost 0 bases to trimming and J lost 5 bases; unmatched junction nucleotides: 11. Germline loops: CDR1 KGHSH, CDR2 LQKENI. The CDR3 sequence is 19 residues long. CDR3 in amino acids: CASSPPRLAGVVNDNEQFF. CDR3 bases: TGTGCCAGCTCACCACCGAGACTAGCGGGAGTGGTAAACGACAATGAGCAGTTCTTC.

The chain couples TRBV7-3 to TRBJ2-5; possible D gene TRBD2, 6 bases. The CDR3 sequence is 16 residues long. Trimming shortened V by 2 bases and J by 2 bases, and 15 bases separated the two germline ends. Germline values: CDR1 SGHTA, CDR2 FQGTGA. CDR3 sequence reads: CASSLGGWTKQETQYF. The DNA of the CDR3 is TGTGCCAGCAGCTTAGGGGGATGGACTAAGCAAGAGACCCAGTACTTC.

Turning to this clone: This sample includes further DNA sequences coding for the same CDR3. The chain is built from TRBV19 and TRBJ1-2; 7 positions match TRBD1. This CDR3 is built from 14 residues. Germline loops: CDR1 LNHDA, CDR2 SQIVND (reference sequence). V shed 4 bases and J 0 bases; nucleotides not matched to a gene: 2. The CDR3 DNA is TGTGCCAGTAGTAGACAGGGTCCTAACTATGGCTACACCTTC. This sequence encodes CASSRQGPNYGYTF. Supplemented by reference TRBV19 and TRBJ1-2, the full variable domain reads DGGITQSPKYLFRKEGQNVTLSCEQNLNHDAMYWYRQDPGQGLRLIYYSQIVNDFQKGDIAEGYSVSREKKESFPLTVTSAQKNPTAFYLCASSRQGPNYGYTFGSGTRLTVV.

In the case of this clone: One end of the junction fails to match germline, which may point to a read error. CDR3 sequence: CVSRSYRASGSPQETQYF. CDR3 in DNA: TGTGTCAGCAGATCCTATAGGGCTAGCGGGAGCCCACAAGAGACCCAGTACTTC. The genes are TRBV6-4 and TRBJ2-5; TRBD2 aligns across 10 bases. Looked up from germline, CDR1 is MRHNA and CDR2 is SNTAGT. The CDR3 runs 18 residues.

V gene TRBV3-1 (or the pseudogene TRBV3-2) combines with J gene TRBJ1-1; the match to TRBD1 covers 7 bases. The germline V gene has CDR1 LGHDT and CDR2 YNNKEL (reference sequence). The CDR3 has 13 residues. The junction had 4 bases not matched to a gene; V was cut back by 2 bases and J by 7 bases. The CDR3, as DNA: TGTGCCAGCAGCCAACTACCAGGGGGTGAAGCTTTCTTT. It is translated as CASSQLPGGEAFF.